These T cell receptor beta chains were read from a single sample in a study of blood T cell repertoires in COVID-19. Assay: immunoSEQ multiplex PCR; the TCRdb copy retains only in-frame clones and omits some. The sample includes 250,000 to 300,000 clones, 82% seen only once; the top ten take less than 4%. Sequencing was carried out using peripheral blood. The origin of the receptors is a young woman with acute or convalescent COVID-19. Both conserved end residues are part of each CDR3. The order of the fields is D gene, clone size, V gene, J gene, CDR3 protein, CDR3 DNA. D genes are given only for firm matches. The size field is filled for only some rows; it gives once, few, many or a size class.

NA	NA	TRBV11-2	TRBJ2-7	CASSWAGTTYEQYF	TGTGCCAGCAGCTGGGCAGGGACAACCTACGAGCAGTACTTC
NA	once	TRBV15	TRBJ2-1	CATSTLLVDTDNEQFF	TGTGCCACCAGCACCCTTCTTGTGGACACCGACAATGAGCAGTTCTTC
NA	NA	TRBV6-2/TRBV6-3	TRBJ2-1	CASSSLEGYNEQFF	TGTGCCAGCAGTTCCCTGGAGGGCTACAATGAGCAGTTCTTC
TRBD1	NA	TRBV7-2	TRBJ2-1	CASSGQGAWNEQFF	TGTGCCAGCAGCGGACAGGGGGCGTGGAATGAGCAGTTCTTC
TRBD2	NA	TRBV11-2	TRBJ2-2	CASSPRTSGKSNTGELFF	TGTGCCAGCAGCCCAAGGACTAGCGGGAAGTCAAACACCGGGGAGCTGTTTTTT
NA	few	TRBV7-9	TRBJ2-5	CASSLGQSLETQYF	TGTGCCAGCAGCTTAGGTCAGTCTCTCGAGACCCAGTACTTC
NA	NA	TRBV5-1	TRBJ2-2	CASSPSPGINTGELFF	TGCGCCAGCAGCCCCAGCCCCGGGATTAACACCGGGGAGCTGTTTTTT
NA	NA	TRBV10-3	TRBJ2-5	CAISAAGGYQETQYF	TGTGCCATCAGTGCGGCAGGGGGGTACCAAGAGACCCAGTACTTC
NA	NA	TRBV15	TRBJ2-3	CATTLTPGRGVGTDTQYF	TGTGCCACCACCCTCACCCCCGGCAGGGGAGTAGGCACAGATACGCAGTATTTT
TRBD1	NA	TRBV27	TRBJ1-5	CASSLLGGRNQPQHF	TGTGCCAGCAGTTTATTAGGGGGCCGCAATCAGCCCCAGCATTTT
NA	once	TRBV7-9	TRBJ2-7	CASSLPAVSSYEQYF	TGTGCCAGCAGTTTACCGGCGGTAAGCTCCTACGAGCAGTACTTC